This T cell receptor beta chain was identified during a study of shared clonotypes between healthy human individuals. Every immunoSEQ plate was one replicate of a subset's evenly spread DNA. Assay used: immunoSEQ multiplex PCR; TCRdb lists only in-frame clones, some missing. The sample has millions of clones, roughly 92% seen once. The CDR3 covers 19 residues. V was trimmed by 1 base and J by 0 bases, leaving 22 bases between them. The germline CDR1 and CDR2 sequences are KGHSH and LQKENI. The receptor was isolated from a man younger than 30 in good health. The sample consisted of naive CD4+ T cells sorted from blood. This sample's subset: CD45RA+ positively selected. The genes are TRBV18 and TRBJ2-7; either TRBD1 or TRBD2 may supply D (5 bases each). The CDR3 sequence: CASSPLPIGTGSFSYEQYF. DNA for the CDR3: TGTGCCAGCTCACCACTCCCTATTGGGACCGGGTCTTTCTCCTACGAGCAGTACTTC.